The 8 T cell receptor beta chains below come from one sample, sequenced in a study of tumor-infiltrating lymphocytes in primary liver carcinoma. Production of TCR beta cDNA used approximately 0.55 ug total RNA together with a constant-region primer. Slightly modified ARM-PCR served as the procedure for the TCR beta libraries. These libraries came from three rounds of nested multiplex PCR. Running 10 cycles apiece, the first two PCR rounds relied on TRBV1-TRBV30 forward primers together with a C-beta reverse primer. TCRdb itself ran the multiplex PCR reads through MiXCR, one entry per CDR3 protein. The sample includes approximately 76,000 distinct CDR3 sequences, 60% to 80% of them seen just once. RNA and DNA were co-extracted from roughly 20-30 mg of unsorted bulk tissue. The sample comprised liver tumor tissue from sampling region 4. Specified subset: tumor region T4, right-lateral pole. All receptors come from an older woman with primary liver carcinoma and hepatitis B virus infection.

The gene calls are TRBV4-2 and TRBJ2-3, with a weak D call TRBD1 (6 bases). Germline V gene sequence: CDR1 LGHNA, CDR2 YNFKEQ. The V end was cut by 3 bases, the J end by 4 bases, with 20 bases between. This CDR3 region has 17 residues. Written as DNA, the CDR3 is TGTGCCAGCAGCCAGGATCGAAGGGGGACGGTGGCAGATACGCAGTATTTT. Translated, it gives CASSQDRRGTVADTQYF.

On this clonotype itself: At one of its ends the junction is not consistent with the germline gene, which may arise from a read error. The CDR3 sequence is CASSYSMGRGNTDAFF. Written as DNA, the CDR3 is TGTGCCAGCAGTTACTCTATGGGGCGGGGTAACACTGATGCTTTCTTT. V usage is TRBV6-5 and J usage is TRBJ1-1, with D tentatively TRBD1 (5 bases). Germline values: CDR1 MNHEY, CDR2 SVGAGI. This CDR3 has 16 residues.

CDR3 sequence: CASSPRLGAPYEQYF. In nucleotides, the CDR3 is TGTGCCAGCAGCCCCCGGCTGGGGGCTCCCTACGAGCAGTACTTC. The V call is TRBV11-3, the J call TRBJ2-7; D is possibly TRBD1 (6 bases). The CDR3 has 15 amino acids. V shed 5 bases and J shed 2 bases, with 16 bases lying between them. Germline values: CDR1 SGHNT, CDR2 YENEEA.

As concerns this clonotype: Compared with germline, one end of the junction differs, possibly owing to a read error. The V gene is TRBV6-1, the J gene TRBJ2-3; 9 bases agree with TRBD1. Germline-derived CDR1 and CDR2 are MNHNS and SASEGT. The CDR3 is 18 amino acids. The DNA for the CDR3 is TGTGCCTGCAGTGACCTTCATGCGACAGGGGGGGTTCAAGATACACAATATTTT. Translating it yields CACSDLHATGGVQDTQYF.

CDR3: CASSYSEIGKSGANVLTF. The CDR3 DNA sequence: TGTGCCAGCAGTTACTCGGAGATTGGTAAATCCGGGGCCAACGTCCTGACTTTC. The chain employs TRBV6-5 and TRBJ2-6; D unresolved. The CDR3 runs to 18 residues. With 0 bases removed from V and 4 bases from J, the gap between germline ends came to 16 bases. Germline CDR1 and CDR2: MNHEY and SVGAGI.

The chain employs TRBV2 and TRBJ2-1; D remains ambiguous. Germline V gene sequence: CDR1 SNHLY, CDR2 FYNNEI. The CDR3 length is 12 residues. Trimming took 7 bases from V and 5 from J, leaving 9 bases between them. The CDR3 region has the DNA TGTGCCAGCAAGGTAGAAAACAATGAGCAGTTCTTC. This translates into CASKVENNEQFF.

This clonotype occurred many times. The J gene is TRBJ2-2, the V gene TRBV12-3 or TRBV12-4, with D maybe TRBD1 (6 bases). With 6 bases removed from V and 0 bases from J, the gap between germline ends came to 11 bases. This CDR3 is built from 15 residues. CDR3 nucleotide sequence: TGTGCCAGCAGCTATACAGGGCCGAACACCGGGGAGCTGTTTTTT. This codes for CASSYTGPNTGELFF.

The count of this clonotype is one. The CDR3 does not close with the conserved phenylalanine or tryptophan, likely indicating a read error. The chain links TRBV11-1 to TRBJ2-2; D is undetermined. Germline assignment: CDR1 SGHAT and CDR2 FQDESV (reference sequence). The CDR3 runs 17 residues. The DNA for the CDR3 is TGTGTCTGCAGCGCCCGGCCATTCCTAGTTAACATCGGGGAGCTGTTTTCT. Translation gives CVCSARPFLVNIGELFS.